Sequencing of this T cell receptor beta chain was carried out in a study of blood T cell repertoires in COVID-19. Study as a whole: T cells, B-cell-depleted T cells, or PBMCs supplied cDNA or gDNA.

Cohort allocation depended upon clinical history that participants reported. From germline, CDR1 is ENHRY and CDR2 SYGVKD. Trimming pared 2 bases from V and 3 bases from J, leaving 13 bases between. The CDR3 spans 16 residues. In the source study's methods: Researchers report that nucleated cell counts were estimated from reference gene primer amplification. The table came from immunoSEQ multiplex PCR; TCRdb's copy has only in-frame clones and leaves some out. V, J and clone size reflect that table, while D and trimming were determined from the DNA. Of about 280,000 clones listed, roughly 88% are singletons.

The chain combines TRBV10-3 with TRBJ2-2, with a tentative D call TRBD1 (5 bases). The TCR comes from a woman aged 30 to 39 who had recovered from COVID-19. Sequencing was done on a sample of PBMCs or T cells enriched from blood (not recorded which). CDR3 region: CAISERGREDTGELFF. CDR3 DNA: TGTGCCATCAGTGAGAGGGGCAGGGAAGACACCGGGGAGCTGTTTTTT.